Listed below are T cell receptor beta chains from one sample, sequenced in a study of T cell responses to AZD1222 COVID-19 vaccine. Using immunoSEQ multiplex PCR, the repertoire was profiled, and TCRdb retains in-frame clones only, with some absent. The table shows 75,000 to 90,000 clones, with roughly 89% occurring only once. The sequenced sample was peripheral blood, obtained on day 0 of AZD1222 vaccination. Receptors were obtained from an adult in good health. Each CDR3 is given with its conserved first and last residue. A D gene is named only where the DNA matches it firmly. Rows may omit the clone size; those that give it use once, few, many or a size class.

D gene	clone size	V gene	J gene	CDR3 protein	CDR3 DNA
NA	NA	TRBV27	TRBJ1-1	CASSLSLPFGQLNTEAFF	TGTGCCAGCAGTTTATCGTTACCTTTCGGGCAGCTGAACACTGAAGCTTTCTTT
TRBD2	NA	TRBV4-1	TRBJ2-3	CASSHLSLGLAGVEDTQYF	TGCGCCAGCAGCCATCTCTCCCTCGGACTAGCGGGAGTCGAAGATACGCAGTATTTT
NA	NA	TRBV7-9	TRBJ2-1	CASSLVPLVDEQFF	TGTGCCAGCAGCTTAGTGCCCTTAGTGGATGAGCAGTTCTTC
NA	NA	TRBV18	TRBJ1-5	CASSRDRSNQPQHF	TGTGCCAGCTCACGAGACAGGTCCAATCAGCCCCAGCATTTT
NA	NA	TRBV27	TRBJ1-5	CASSLSKGGNQPQHF	TGTGCCAGCAGTTTATCGAAAGGGGGCAATCAGCCCCAGCATTTT
TRBD1	NA	TRBV7-9	TRBJ1-5	CASSLGTGIGQPQHF	TGTGCCAGCAGCTTAGGGACAGGTATCGGGCAGCCCCAGCATTTT
NA	NA	TRBV9	TRBJ2-3	CASSVDGSGYTDTQYF	TGTGCCAGCAGCGTAGACGGTAGCGGTTACACAGATACGCAGTATTTT
NA	NA	TRBV30	TRBJ1-3	CAWSGAGISGNTIYF	TGTGCCTGGAGTGGGGCAGGGATCTCTGGAAACACCATATATTTT
NA	NA	TRBV19	TRBJ1-2	CASSMGGSSRSYTF	TGTGCCAGTAGTATGGGTGGCAGCTCAAGGAGCTACACCTTC
NA	NA	TRBV6-5	TRBJ2-7	CASSHRVYEQYF	TGTGCCAGCAGCCACAGGGTGTACGAGCAGTACTTC
TRBD2	few	TRBV5-1	TRBJ2-1	CASSLGLAGGRISDEQFF	TGCGCCAGCAGCCTAGGACTAGCGGGAGGGCGGATTAGCGATGAGCAGTTCTTC
TRBD2	NA	TRBV4-1	TRBJ2-7	CASSQAPSGGTDEQYF	TGCGCCAGCAGCCAAGCGCCTAGCGGGGGTACCGACGAGCAGTACTTC
TRBD1	NA	TRBV7-8	TRBJ2-1	CASSPWRTGSSYNEQFF	TGTGCCAGCAGCCCCTGGAGGACAGGGAGCTCCTACAATGAGCAGTTCTTC
NA	NA	TRBV9	TRBJ2-2	CASSPGLAGELFF	TGTGCCAGCAGCCCGGGGCTGGCCGGGGAGCTGTTTTTT
NA	NA	TRBV6-5	TRBJ1-2	CASSYLGGQGIYGYTF	TGTGCCAGCAGTTACCTGGGGGGGCAAGGGATCTATGGCTACACCTTC
NA	NA	TRBV3-1/TRBV3-2	TRBJ1-1	CASSQDLATGTNTEAFF	TGTGCCAGCAGCCAAGATTTGGCGACAGGTACGAACACTGAAGCTTTCTTT
NA	NA	TRBV5-1	TRBJ1-5	CASSLEGGNQPQHF	TGCGCCAGCAGCTTGGAAGGGGGAAATCAGCCCCAGCATTTT
NA	NA	TRBV10-3	TRBJ1-1	CATLKSNTEAFF	TGTGCCACCCTTAAGTCGAACACTGAAGCTTTCTTT
NA	NA	TRBV12-3/TRBV12-4	TRBJ2-7	CASSDLGYEQYF	TGTGCCAGCAGTGATCTTGGGTACGAGCAGTACTTC
TRBD1	NA	TRBV7-9	TRBJ1-2	CASSLEYGTGVWTGGYTF	TGTGCCAGCAGCTTAGAGTACGGGACAGGGGTTTGGACGGGAGGCTACACCTTC
NA	NA	TRBV11-3	TRBJ2-1	CASSPGVELHEQFF	TGTGCCAGCAGCCCGGGTGTAGAGTTGCATGAGCAGTTCTTC
NA	once	TRBV5-5	TRBJ1-2	CASSFGSYGYTF	TGTGCCAGCAGCTTTGGAAGCTATGGCTACACCTTC
TRBD1	NA	TRBV5-1	TRBJ2-7	CASSLAGGTGVAYEQYF	TGCGCCAGCAGCTTGGCCGGTGGGACAGGGGTCGCCTACGAGCAGTACTTC
NA	NA	TRBV19	TRBJ2-3	CASGPSYTDTQYF	TGTGCCAGTGGTCCTAGCTACACAGATACGCAGTATTTT
NA	NA	TRBV2	TRBJ1-1	CASSELQGEAFF	TGTGCCAGCAGTGAGTTGCAGGGGGAAGCTTTCTTT
NA	NA	TRBV29-1	TRBJ2-3	CSVLALSTDTQYF	TGCAGCGTTTTGGCACTTAGCACAGATACGCAGTATTTT
NA	NA	TRBV2	TRBJ2-1	CASSEGRGRSYNEQFF	TGTGCCAGCAGTGAAGGTCGGGGCAGGTCCTACAATGAGCAGTTCTTC
NA	NA	TRBV30	TRBJ1-6	CAWSPSSYNSPLHF	TGTGCCTGGAGTCCGAGCTCCTATAATTCACCCCTCCACTTT
TRBD1	NA	TRBV6-5	TRBJ2-7	CASVPGQGTYEQYF	TGTGCCAGCGTACCGGGACAGGGAACCTACGAGCAGTACTTC
NA	NA	TRBV19	TRBJ1-6	CASKEASSYNSPLHF	TGTGCCAGTAAAGAGGCAAGCTCCTATAATTCACCCCTCCACTTT
NA	NA	TRBV7-8	TRBJ1-6	CASSLEIRNSPLHF	TGTGCCAGCAGCTTAGAAATCCGTAATTCACCCCTCCACTTT
NA	few	TRBV2	TRBJ2-1	CASSEAGFGRGFF	TGTGCCAGCAGTGAAGCAGGGTTTGGTCGTGGGTTCTTC
TRBD1	NA	TRBV5-1	TRBJ1-1	CASRPTGDSTEAFF	TGCGCCAGTAGACCGACAGGGGACTCCACTGAAGCTTTCTTT
NA	NA	TRBV27	TRBJ1-1	CASSLGRGGTEAFF	TGTGCCAGCAGCCTAGGGCGGGGAGGCACTGAAGCTTTCTTT
NA	NA	TRBV7-9	TRBJ1-1	CASSLEEAEAFF	TGTGCCAGCAGCTTAGAAGAGGCTGAAGCTTTCTTT
TRBD1	NA	TRBV2	TRBJ2-7	CASRDRAGFYEQYF	TGTGCCAGCAGGGACAGGGCGGGTTTCTACGAGCAGTACTTC
NA	NA	TRBV2	TRBJ2-1	CASGLEYNEQFF	TGTGCCAGCGGCCTGGAGTACAATGAGCAGTTCTTC
TRBD1	NA	TRBV15	TRBJ1-5	CATSHRGLRQPQHF	TGTGCCACCAGCCATAGGGGGCTACGTCAGCCCCAGCATTTT
TRBD1	NA	TRBV30	TRBJ1-2	CAWSLTGGSLYGYTF	TGTGCCTGGAGTCTTACAGGGGGTTCTCTCTATGGCTACACCTTC
NA	few	TRBV7-3	TRBJ1-1	CASSALAWGSPGEAFF	TGTGCCAGCAGCGCACTGGCGTGGGGAAGCCCCGGAGAAGCTTTCTTT
NA	NA	TRBV9	TRBJ2-5	CASSIQTSPKETQYF	TGTGCCAGCAGCATCCAAACTAGCCCCAAAGAGACCCAGTACTTC
TRBD2	NA	TRBV3-1/TRBV3-2	TRBJ2-7	CASSQVRADLADEQYF	TGTGCCAGCAGCCAAGTCAGGGCTGACCTAGCGGACGAGCAGTACTTC
TRBD1	NA	TRBV30	TRBJ2-2	CAWRDRGFGELFF	TGTGCCTGGAGAGACAGGGGTTTCGGGGAGCTGTTTTTT
NA	NA	TRBV24-1	TRBJ2-3	CATSDGYTDTQYF	TGTGCCACCAGTGATGGCTATACAGATACGCAGTATTTT
NA	few	TRBV19	TRBJ1-2	CASSIRENGYTF	TGTGCCAGTAGTATCAGGGAAAATGGCTACACCTTC
TRBD1	NA	TRBV6-2/TRBV6-3	TRBJ1-1	CASSLRSPGGWSTEAFF	TGTGCCAGCAGTTTAAGGTCTCCAGGGGGCTGGAGCACTGAAGCTTTCTTT
NA	NA	TRBV10-1	TRBJ1-2	CASRGRNYGYTF	TGCGCCAGTAGAGGACGTAACTATGGCTACACCTTC
NA	NA	TRBV19	TRBJ1-5	CATHFGQNSNQPQHF	TGTGCCACCCACTTCGGACAAAATAGCAATCAGCCCCAGCATTTT
TRBD1	NA	TRBV6-2/TRBV6-3	TRBJ1-1	CASSYGRGLLNTEAFF	TGTGCCAGCAGTTACGGCAGGGGGCTTCTGAACACTGAAGCTTTCTTT
NA	NA	TRBV21-1	TRBJ2-3	CASRTHTDTQYF	TGTGCCAGCAGGACTCACACAGATACGCAGTATTTT
NA	NA	TRBV18	TRBJ2-7	CVSSQGQGVSYEQYF	TGTGTCAGCTCACAGGGCCAGGGAGTCTCCTACGAGCAGTACTTC
TRBD1	NA	TRBV2	TRBJ2-2	CASSPTGANTGELFF	TGTGCCAGCAGTCCTACAGGGGCCAACACCGGGGAGCTGTTTTTT
NA	NA	TRBV30	TRBJ1-1	CAWSGGRVTEAFF	TGTGCCTGGAGTGGTGGGAGAGTCACTGAAGCTTTCTTT
TRBD2	NA	TRBV9	TRBJ2-3	CASSVGNSGSTDTQYF	TGTGCCAGCAGCGTAGGTAATAGCGGGAGCACAGATACGCAGTATTTT